The 21 T cell receptor beta chains reported below all come from one sample, sequenced in a study of radiotherapy plus CTLA-4 blockade in lung cancer. Produced via immunoSEQ multiplex PCR; TCRdb's table is partial and in-frame only. The sample lists approximately 99,000 clones; about 91% were seen once. The input for sequencing was peripheral blood, taken from a patient treated with radiotherapy plus ipilimumab. These receptors all come from a human donor with non-small cell lung cancer that progressed on radiotherapy plus ipilimumab.

The J gene is TRBJ1-2, the V gene TRBV5-1; D possibly corresponds to TRBD1 (5 bases). Trimming removed 4 bases at V and 8 bases at J, with 18 bases between. This CDR3 region has 14 residues. Germline-derived CDR1 and CDR2 are SGHRS and YFSETQ. CDR3 amino acids: CASSQAQGFGGYTF. DNA for the CDR3: TGCGCCAGCAGCCAAGCCCAGGGCTTTGGAGGCTACACCTTC.

The V gene is TRBV6-1, the J gene TRBJ2-1, with D perhaps given as TRBD1 or TRBD2 (6 bases each). V shed 1 base and J shed 7 bases, with 14 bases lying between them. This CDR3 is built from 15 residues. Germline CDR1 is MNHNS and CDR2 is SASEGT. In DNA form, the CDR3 reads TGTGCCAGCAGTGAAGTGGCACGGGGGCGGAATGAGCAGTTCTTC. Amino acid sequence: CASSEVARGRNEQFF.

In DNA form, the CDR3 reads TGTGCCAGCAGCTCGAGCATAGCTACTTTCTTT. It yields the protein CASSSSIATFF. The chain employs TRBV11-3 and TRBJ1-1; D ambiguous. The CDR3 is 11 amino acids. V dropped 4 bases and J dropped 12 bases, with 12 bases sitting between them. In germline, CDR1 is SGHNT, CDR2 YENEEA.

The chain joins TRBV2 to TRBJ2-3; D is unclear. This CDR3 region has 15 residues. CDR1 and CDR2 (germline): SNHLY, FYNNEI. The V and J ends lost 2 bases and 5 bases respectively, with 14 bases between them. The CDR3 nucleotides read TGTGCCAGCAGTGAAATGATGACTGCGCGAGATACGCAGTATTTT. This sequence encodes CASSEMMTARDTQYF.

This clone was recorded only once. The chain employs TRBV5-6 and TRBJ2-6, with D possibly being TRBD1 (5 bases). Germline assignment: CDR1 SGHDT and CDR2 YYEEEE. The CDR3 loop spans 15 amino acids. V was trimmed by 0 bases and J by 2 bases, leaving 6 bases between them. The CDR3 loop reads CASSLGGTGANVLTF. The DNA for the CDR3 is TGTGCCAGCAGCTTGGGGGGCACTGGGGCCAACGTCCTGACTTTC.

The V gene is TRBV27, the J gene TRBJ2-7; 7 nucleotides align to TRBD2. V was pared by 10 bases and J by 2 bases, with 14 bases of the junction left unmatched. CDR3 size: 15 residues. Germline-derived CDR1 and CDR2 are MNHEY and SMNVEV (reference sequence). The CDR3 here is CATLDSASGTYEQYF. The CDR3, as DNA: TGTGCCACATTGGACTCGGCTAGCGGTACCTACGAGCAGTACTTC.

This rearrangement joins TRBV18 to TRBJ1-2; 9 nucleotides align to TRBD1. Germline V gene sequence: CDR1 KGHSH, CDR2 LQKENI. The V segment lost 2 bases and the J segment 4 bases; nucleotides outside the gene matches: 8. This CDR3 is 16 amino acids long. CDR3 sequence: CASSPITGGVGYGYTF. The CDR3 DNA is TGTGCCAGCTCACCAATTACAGGGGGCGTTGGCTATGGCTACACCTTC. The whole variable domain, filled in from reference TRBV18 and TRBJ1-2, reads NAGVMQNPRHLVRRRGQEARLRCSPMKGHSHVYWYRQLPEEGLKFMVYLQKENIIDESGMPKERFSAEFPKEGPSILRIQQVVRGDSAAYFCASSPITGGVGYGYTFGSGTRLTVV.

This chain uses TRBV5-1 with TRBJ2-6; weak D call: TRBD1 (6 bases). This CDR3 has 18 amino acids. V was clipped by 2 bases and J by 0 bases, with 15 bases between them. Germline CDR1 SGHRS, CDR2 YFSETQ. CDR3 bases: TGCGCCAGCAGCTTTTTCGGGACACCCCGCTCTGGGGCCAACGTCCTGACTTTC. Protein product: CASSFFGTPRSGANVLTF. Together with reference TRBV5-1 and TRBJ2-6, the CDR3 gives the full variable domain: KAGVTQTPRYLIKTRGQQVTLSCSPISGHRSVSWYQQTPGQGLQFLFEYFSETQRNKGNFPGRFSGRQFSNSRSEMNVSTLELGDSALYLCASSFFGTPRSGANVLTFGAGSRLTVL.

CDR3 loop: CASNSRPLNEQFF. The CDR3 DNA follows: TGTGCCAGCAACTCCAGACCCCTCAATGAGCAGTTCTTC. The chain combines TRBV28 with TRBJ2-1, with unresolved D. Trimming took off 7 bases at V and 6 bases at J, with 13 bases between the two ends. The CDR3 is made up of 13 amino acids. CDR1 MDHEN and CDR2 SYDVKM come from the germline V gene.

The gene calls are TRBV2 and TRBJ2-3, with 11 bases fitting TRBD2. The CDR3 length is 19 residues. CDR1 and CDR2 from the germline V gene are SNHLY and FYNNEI. Trimming removed 6 bases from V and 1 base from J; junction bases left unmatched: 15. The CDR3 nucleotides read TGTGCCAGCAGCACCCAGGCCCCCGGACTAGCGGGCCGCACAGATACGCAGTATTTT. The encoded protein is CASSTQAPGLAGRTDTQYF.

J is TRBJ1-1 and V is TRBV5-6; TRBD1 aligns across 7 bases. Germline trimming cut 3 bases from V and 2 bases from J; bases unmatched to any gene: 7. This CDR3 region has 15 residues. The germline V gene encodes CDR1 SGHDT and CDR2 YYEEEE. The CDR3 loop reads CASSSEDRDNTEAFF. The CDR3 DNA is TGTGCCAGCAGCTCCGAAGACAGGGATAACACTGAAGCTTTCTTT.

This clone showed up just once. This rearrangement joins TRBV6-6 to TRBJ2-1; the D gene is possibly TRBD1 (5 bases). The germline CDR1 and CDR2 sequences are MNHNY and SVGAGI (reference sequence). V lost 8 bases and J 8 bases, leaving 16 bases between the germline ends. The CDR3 extends over 13 amino acids. The CDR3 here is CASPSWGIHEQFF. The DNA for the CDR3 is TGTGCCAGCCCGTCCTGGGGCATCCATGAGCAGTTCTTC.

CDR3 sequence: CASSLGPGSEQYF. The CDR3 DNA is TGCGCCAGCAGCTTGGGCCCGGGCAGCGAGCAGTACTTC. The chain joins TRBV5-1 to TRBJ2-7, with D unclear. CDR1 SGHRS and CDR2 YFSETQ come from the germline V gene. This CDR3 has 13 residues. Trimming took 0 bases from V and 6 from J, leaving 10 bases between them.

The rearrangement links TRBV28 to TRBJ1-1; 8 nucleotides match TRBD1. J lost 5 bases, V lost 8 bases, and 4 bases had no gene match. The CDR3 runs to 12 residues. The V gene's germline CDR1 is MDHEN and CDR2 SYDVKM. CDR3: CASRTGGTEAFF. Here the CDR3 DNA reads TGTGCCAGCCGAACAGGGGGGACTGAAGCTTTCTTT.

The chain links TRBV11-3 to TRBJ1-1; D is perhaps TRBD1 (5 bases). Germline CDR1 SGHNT, CDR2 YENEEA. The ends were cut back, 5 bases at V and 5 bases at J, with 9 bases in the middle. The CDR3 runs to 12 residues. Here the CDR3 DNA reads TGTGCCAGCAGCCGACAGTTGACTGAAGCTTTCTTT. It codes for CASSRQLTEAFF.

This chain links TRBV9 with TRBJ1-2; D gene uncertain. Germline V gives CDR1 SGDLS, CDR2 YYNGEE. Trimming shortened V by 4 bases and J by 8 bases, and 18 bases separated the two germline ends. This CDR3 is built from 14 residues. CDR3 sequence reads: CASSPSTNARGYTF. The CDR3 DNA is TGTGCCAGCAGCCCGTCGACCAACGCGCGGGGCTACACCTTC.

This clone has more than one count but fewer than ten. The V gene is TRBV19, the J gene TRBJ2-1; possible D gene TRBD1, 7 bases. Between the trimmed V and J ends, which lost 7 bases and 12 bases, there was a span of 13 bases. The CDR3 sequence is 11 residues long. CDR1 and CDR2 (germline): LNHDA, SQIVND (reference sequence). The CDR3 is CASTFQGGQFF. The CDR3 bases are TGTGCCAGTACGTTTCAGGGGGGGCAGTTCTTC.

On this clone: One junction end does not reproduce the germline sequence, and a read error may be involved. The genes are TRBV5-4 and TRBJ2-1; D not certain. The germline gives CDR1 SGHNT, CDR2 YYREEE (reference sequence). The CDR3 is 13 amino acids. The CDR3 loop reads CASRFPGYNEQFF. CDR3 coding DNA: TGTGCCAGCCGCTTTCCTGGGTACAATGAGCAGTTCTTC.

The gene calls are TRBV11-2 and TRBJ2-7, with TRBD1 identical over 7 bases. V gave up 4 bases and J gave up 2 bases; unmatched junction bases: 5. The germline CDR1 and CDR2 sequences are SGHAT and FQNNGV. CDR3 size: 14 residues. CDR3: CASSSPTGTYEQYF. DNA for the CDR3: TGTGCCAGCAGCTCGCCGACAGGGACCTACGAGCAGTACTTC.

The J gene is TRBJ1-1, the V gene TRBV7-8, with D possibly matching TRBD1 (5 bases). The CDR3 has 13 amino acids. V lost 5 bases and J lost 6, with 13 bases in between. The V gene's germline CDR1 is SGHVS and CDR2 FQNEAQ. In DNA, the CDR3 is TGTGCCAGCAGCCGCGGGGGGGTCTCTGAAGCTTTCTTT. It codes for CASSRGGVSEAFF. The full variable domain, completed using reference TRBV7-8 and TRBJ1-1, is GAGVSQSPRYKVAKRGQDVALRCDPISGHVSLFWYQQALGQGPEFLTYFQNEAQLDKSGLPSDRFFAERPEGSVSTLKIQRTQQEDSAVYLCASSRGGVSEAFFGQGTRLTVV.

The chain uses TRBV9 and TRBJ2-2, with D possibly being TRBD2 (5 bases). Trimming left V 4 bases short and J 6 bases short, with 13 bases between. The CDR3 has 14 residues. Germline V gene lookup returns CDR1 SGDLS and CDR2 YYNGEE. CDR3 in amino acids: CASSPRSEAGELFF. In nucleotides, the CDR3 is TGTGCCAGCAGCCCCCGGTCGGAGGCCGGGGAGCTGTTTTTT.